The 17 T cell receptor beta chains reported below all come from one sample, sequenced in a study of blood T cell repertoires in COVID-19. The table came from immunoSEQ multiplex PCR; TCRdb's copy has only in-frame clones and leaves some out. The repertoire holds over 150,000 clones, with 65% to 85% as singletons. Specimen: PBMCs or T cells enriched from blood (not recorded which). These receptors were obtained from a man aged 35-49 years who had recovered from COVID-19.

This clone was seen a few times. The sample carries other DNA sequences with the same CDR3. The gene calls are TRBV2 and TRBJ1-3; maybe TRBD1 (5 bases). V lost 3 bases to trimming and J lost 7 bases, with 16 bases between them. Looked up from germline, CDR1 is SNHLY and CDR2 is FYNNEI. The length of the CDR3 is 15 residues. This CDR3 reads CASSDLGQGGNTIYF. In DNA, the CDR3 is TGTGCCAGCAGTGATCTAGGGCAGGGTGGGAACACCATATATTTT.

The V call is TRBV7-9, the J call TRBJ2-6, with D possibly being TRBD2 (5 bases). Germline CDR1 is SEHNR and CDR2 is FQNEAQ (reference sequence). CDR3 length equals 15 residues. Trimming cost V 8 bases and J 1 base, with 12 bases left between them. The CDR3 DNA reads TGTGCCAGCGGCGATCCGGGGTCTGGGGCCAACGTCCTGACTTTC. Amino acid sequence: CASGDPGSGANVLTF.

The V gene is TRBV7-9, the J gene TRBJ1-3, with D possibly matching TRBD1 (6 bases). V lost 5 bases, J lost 4 bases, and 12 bases lay in between. Germline lookup yields CDR1 SEHNR and CDR2 FQNEAQ (reference sequence). The CDR3 totals 14 residues. Here the CDR3 reads CASSPRTEGNTIYF. In nucleotides, the CDR3 is TGTGCCAGCAGCCCGCGGACAGAAGGAAACACCATATATTTT. Based on the CDR3 plus reference TRBV7-9 and TRBJ1-3, the full variable domain is DTGVSQNPRHKITKRGQNVTFRCDPISEHNRLYWYRQTLGQGPEFLTYFQNEAQLEKSRLLSDRFSAERPKGSFSTLEIQRTEQGDSAMYLCASSPRTEGNTIYFGEGSWLTVV.

A single count supports this clone. The V gene is TRBV6-5, the J gene TRBJ2-7, with TRBD1 matching 8 bases. The CDR3 spans 14 residues. The junction had 6 bases not matched to a gene; V was cut back by 6 bases and J by 2 bases. Germline loops: CDR1 MNHEY, CDR2 SVGAGI. CDR3 in amino acids: CASSTSGGPYEQYF. In nucleotides, the CDR3 is TGTGCCAGCAGCACTTCAGGGGGCCCCTACGAGCAGTACTTC.

The V gene is TRBV9, the J gene TRBJ2-3; TRBD1 aligns across 7 bases. There are 15 residues in the CDR3. Germline CDR1 is SGDLS and CDR2 is YYNGEE. Germline trimming cut 3 bases from V and 0 bases from J; bases unmatched to any gene: 4. The DNA of the CDR3 is TGTGCCAGCAGCGCCCGACAGGGCAGCACAGATACGCAGTATTTT. It yields the protein CASSARQGSTDTQYF.

V is TRBV6-2 or TRBV6-3 and J is TRBJ1-2, with a tentative D call TRBD1 (5 bases). The V end was cut by 5 bases, the J end by 8 bases, with 9 bases between. The CDR3 has 11 residues. Germline CDR1 is MNHEY and CDR2 is SVGEGT. The CDR3 region is CASSITGGYTF. Written as DNA, the CDR3 is TGTGCCAGCAGTATAACAGGAGGCTACACCTTC.

In its sample, this clone was seen once. CDR3 sequence reads: CASSPNAQGAGGETQYF. CDR3 bases: TGTGCCAGCTCACCAAATGCTCAGGGGGCTGGCGGGGAGACCCAGTACTTC. J is TRBJ2-5 and V is TRBV18; TRBD1 matches at 8 bases. The CDR3 consists of 17 residues. Germline V gene sequence: CDR1 KGHSH, CDR2 LQKENI. J was trimmed by 5 bases and V by 2 bases; bases with no gene match: 13.

J is TRBJ1-1 and V is TRBV11-3; 7 bases fit TRBD1. J lost 1 base, V lost 1 base, and 6 bases had no gene match. CDR3 length: 16 amino acids. Germline values: CDR1 SGHNT, CDR2 YENEEA. This chain's CDR3 is CASSLGTGTANTEAFF. CDR3 nucleotides: TGTGCCAGCAGCTTAGGGACCGGGACAGCGAACACTGAAGCTTTCTTT.

The chain links TRBV30 to TRBJ1-5; D is ambiguous. The CDR3 is made up of 12 amino acids. Looked up from germline, CDR1 is GTSNPN and CDR2 is SVGIG (reference sequence). Trimming removed 2 bases from V and 6 bases from J, with 8 bases in between. The CDR3 reads CAWSLTGQPQHF. In DNA form, the CDR3 reads TGTGCCTGGAGTCTAACGGGTCAGCCCCAGCATTTT.

The chain recombines TRBV14 with TRBJ2-7; D may be TRBD2 (6 bases). Germline V gives CDR1 SGHDN, CDR2 FVKESK. The CDR3 is 14 residues long. V was pared by 4 bases and J by 3 bases, with 13 bases between. The CDR3 region has the DNA TGTGCCAGCAGCCCATCTGGCGGGGTCTACGAGCAGTACTTC. Translated, it gives CASSPSGGVYEQYF.

The chain links TRBV7-8 to TRBJ1-4; D call uncertain. The germline V gene encodes CDR1 SGHVS and CDR2 FQNEAQ. This CDR3 spans 14 amino acids. The V and J ends lost 5 bases and 8 bases respectively, with 15 bases between them. The CDR3 DNA follows: TGTGCCAGCAGCCCCACGGGGTTCGGGGAAAAACTGTTTTTT. As protein: CASSPTGFGEKLFF. Full variable domain (outside the CDR3, taken from reference TRBV7-8 and TRBJ1-4): GAGVSQSPRYKVAKRGQDVALRCDPISGHVSLFWYQQALGQGPEFLTYFQNEAQLDKSGLPSDRFFAERPEGSVSTLKIQRTQQEDSAVYLCASSPTGFGEKLFFGSGTQLSVL.

This rearrangement joins TRBV2 to TRBJ2-3; 9 bases match TRBD2. The CDR3 loop spans 17 amino acids. J lost 2 bases, V lost 5 bases, and 11 bases had no gene match. Germline V gives CDR1 SNHLY, CDR2 FYNNEI. The CDR3 loop reads CASSSVPGLANTDTQYF. CDR3 DNA: TGTGCCAGCAGTTCCGTCCCTGGACTAGCGAACACAGATACGCAGTATTTT.

V and J are TRBV28 and TRBJ1-5; D is ambiguous. This CDR3 spans 14 amino acids. Trimming took off 3 bases at V and 2 bases at J, with 8 bases between the two ends. CDR1 MDHEN and CDR2 SYDVKM come from the germline V gene. The CDR3 region is CASSFYSRNQPQHF. As DNA, the CDR3 is TGTGCCAGCAGTTTTTATTCCCGCAATCAGCCCCAGCATTTT.

J is TRBJ1-4 and V is TRBV19, with D maybe TRBD1 (6 bases). V lost 7 bases and J 8 bases, leaving 17 bases between the germline ends. This CDR3 is 14 amino acids long. Germline lookup yields CDR1 LNHDA and CDR2 SQIVND (reference sequence). The CDR3 DNA reads TGTGCCAGTAATCCGGGAGGGGGAGTCGAAAAACTGTTTTTT. Protein sequence: CASNPGGGVEKLFF.

This chain joins TRBV3-1 (or the pseudogene TRBV3-2) and TRBJ2-2; D is uncertain. V lost 4 bases, J lost 3 bases, and 9 bases lay in between. The CDR3 has 14 residues. Germline CDR1 reads LGHDT; CDR2 reads YNNKEL (reference sequence). The CDR3 loop reads CASSPGSYTGELFF. In DNA form, the CDR3 reads TGTGCCAGCAGCCCCGGGTCCTACACCGGGGAGCTGTTTTTT.

The V call is TRBV5-1, the J call TRBJ1-3, with no clear D. In germline, CDR1 is SGHRS, CDR2 YFSETQ. CDR3 length: 14 residues. The V end was cut by 5 bases, the J end by 4 bases, with 13 bases between. The CDR3 loop reads CASSPNSAGNTIYF. CDR3 coding DNA: TGCGCCAGCAGTCCAAATAGTGCGGGAAACACCATATATTTT.

The rearrangement uses TRBV7-9 and TRBJ1-2; perhaps TRBD1 as D (5 bases). This CDR3 spans 13 amino acids. Germline CDR1 and CDR2: SEHNR and FQNEAQ (reference sequence). Trimming took 5 bases from V and 4 from J, leaving 11 bases between them. The chain's CDR3 is CASSQGEVYGYTF. The CDR3 DNA reads TGTGCCAGCAGCCAGGGTGAAGTCTATGGCTACACCTTC.